The rows below give T cell receptor beta chains drawn from one sample of a study of blood T cells in healthy people across ages. Each CDR3 protein is one row after TCRdb ran MiXCR on the 5' RACE reads. There are 1.5 million to 2 million distinct CDR3 sequences in the sample; around half occur only once, and less than 2.5% lies in the top ten. The source material was blood. All receptors come from a woman aged 40 to 55 in good health. Each CDR3 is given with its conserved first and last residue. A D gene is named only where the DNA matches it firmly. Only some rows state a clone size, as once, few, many or a class for expanded clones.

v_call,j_call,clone_size,d_call,cdr3_nt,cdr3_aa
TRBV12-3/TRBV12-4,TRBJ1-2,.,.,TGTGCCAGCAGTTCAACAGGGAGTGTGAATGGCTACACCTTC,CASSSTGSVNGYTF
TRBV20-1,TRBJ2-7,few,.,TGCAGTGCTAGTCTATCGGGGGGCAACGAGCAGTACTTC,CSASLSGGNEQYF
TRBV20-1,TRBJ1-1,.,.,TGCAGTGCAATCCCGGGAATTTGGGACACTGAAGCTTTCTTT,CSAIPGIWDTEAFF
TRBV12-3/TRBV12-4,TRBJ2-7,once,.,TGTGCCAGCACTAAAGACAGGTTCTACAATGAGCAGTACTTC,CASTKDRFYNEQYF
TRBV12-3/TRBV12-4,TRBJ2-5,.,TRBD2,TGTGCCAGCAGTCAACTAGCGGGGGGCTGGGGGGAGACCCAGTACTTC,CASSQLAGGWGETQYF
TRBV9,TRBJ2-3,.,TRBD2,TGTGCCAGCAGCAAACTAGCGGGGGGACGTGATACGCAGTATTTT,CASSKLAGGRDTQYF
TRBV7-2,TRBJ2-1,few,.,TGTGCCAGCAGCTTGAATAGGGGGCAGTTCTTC,CASSLNRGQFF
TRBV20-1,TRBJ2-1,.,.,TGCAGTGCTAGATATGACTACAATGAGCAGTTCTTC,CSARYDYNEQFF
TRBV24-1,TRBJ1-4,.,.,TGTGCCACCAGTGATTCATCGATTGAAAAACTGTTTTTT,CATSDSSIEKLFF
TRBV12-3/TRBV12-4,TRBJ2-5,.,.,TGTGCCAGCAGTTTAGCAGACGTAAGGGAGACCCAGTACTTC,CASSLADVRETQYF
TRBV10-3,TRBJ2-1,.,TRBD2,TGTGCCATCAGTAAAATAGCGGGGGGGCTTGTCAATGAGCAGTTCTTC,CAISKIAGGLVNEQFF
TRBV27,TRBJ2-3,.,.,TGTGCCAGCAGTGTACCCCGATTCGGTAGTCCCGATACGCAGTATTTT,CASSVPRFGSPDTQYF
TRBV6-2/TRBV6-3,TRBJ1-5,.,.,TGTGCCAGCAGTTATTACCGGAACAATCAGCCCCAGCATTTT,CASSYYRNNQPQHF
TRBV28,TRBJ1-6,.,TRBD1,TGTGCCAGCAGTCCCGAGGACAGGGAGGTTTCACCCCTCCACTTT,CASSPEDREVSPLHF
TRBV7-2,TRBJ2-1,.,.,TGTGCCAGCAGCTTAGAAGGGCCTACGGGAAATGAGCAGTTCTTC,CASSLEGPTGNEQFF
TRBV20-1,TRBJ2-3,.,.,TGCAGTGCTAGCCTTCCCAGCGTAAGCACAGATACGCAGTATTTT,CSASLPSVSTDTQYF
TRBV7-2,TRBJ2-4,.,.,TGTGCCAGCAGCTCCGCCCCCGGTGACATTCAGTACTTC,CASSSAPGDIQYF
TRBV18,TRBJ2-7,.,.,TGTGCCAGCTCACACACTGGTACAAGCTCCTACGAGCAGTGCTTC,CASSHTGTSSYEQCF
TRBV7-9,TRBJ1-2,.,TRBD1,TGTGCCAGCAGCGAGGGACAGGGAACTAACTATGGCTACACCTTC,CASSEGQGTNYGYTF
TRBV24-1,TRBJ2-4,few,TRBD1,TGTGCCACCAGTGACCCGGGACAGGGGAACATTCAGTACTTC,CATSDPGQGNIQYF
TRBV18,TRBJ2-4,few,TRBD1,TGTGCCAGCTCACCGGAGACAGGGAAGGGAATGGGAAACATTCAGTACTTC,CASSPETGKGMGNIQYF
TRBV4-2,TRBJ2-5,few,.,TGTGCAGAGGGGCAGGGACGTAAGGAGACCCAGTACTTC,CAEGQGRKETQYF
TRBV5-5,TRBJ2-5,.,.,TGTGCCAGCAGCTCGTCCTCGACATCCGAGACCCAGTACTTC,CASSSSSTSETQYF
TRBV20-1,TRBJ1-6,few,.,TGCAGTGCTACGCGGCAGGGGAATTCACCCCTCCACTTT,CSATRQGNSPLHF
TRBV27,TRBJ1-2,.,TRBD1,TGTGCCAGCAGTCCGGACACAGGGGGCGACTATGGCTACACCTTC,CASSPDTGGDYGYTF
TRBV7-9,TRBJ2-7,few,TRBD1,TGTGCCAGCAGCTTAGACCGGACAGGGATAAGCTACGAGCAGTACTTC,CASSLDRTGISYEQYF
TRBV4-1,TRBJ2-7,.,TRBD1,TGCGCCAGCAGCCAAGGGACAGGGTTCCACGAGCAGTACTTC,CASSQGTGFHEQYF
TRBV7-2,TRBJ1-4,.,.,TGTGCCAGCAGCGGACAGCGTGGGACGGAAAAACTGTTTTTT,CASSGQRGTEKLFF
TRBV12-3/TRBV12-4,TRBJ2-3,.,.,TGTGCCAGCAGTTTGGCGGGGGCCCAACTCACAGATACGCGGTATTTT,CASSLAGAQLTDTRYF
TRBV27,TRBJ1-1,.,.,TGTGCCAGCAGTTCCGGACAGAGAGAGAAAGCTTTCTTT,CASSSGQREKAFF
TRBV5-1,TRBJ2-5,few,TRBD1,TGCGCCAGCAGCTGGGTCGGACAGGGCCTTCAAGAGACCCAGTACTTC,CASSWVGQGLQETQYF
TRBV3-1,TRBJ2-7,.,TRBD1,TGTGCAACCCAGGGACAGGGGTACGAGCGGTACTTC,CATQGQGYERYF
TRBV20-1,TRBJ1-2,.,.,TGCAGTGCTAGAATGGACAGAACCTATGGCTACACCTTC,CSARMDRTYGYTF
TRBV4-3,TRBJ2-3,.,.,TGCGCCAGCAGCCAAGGGCCACCCAGCACAGATACGCAGTATTTT,CASSQGPPSTDTQYF
TRBV5-6,TRBJ2-1,few,.,TGTGCCAGCAGCTTGGGGGATCCGATGAAGCAGTTCTTC,CASSLGDPMKQFF
TRBV7-2,TRBJ2-7,.,TRBD1,TGTGCCAGCAGCTTAGGGCAGGGGGTCGAGCAGTACTTC,CASSLGQGVEQYF
TRBV11-2,TRBJ1-1,few,.,TGTGCCAGCAGCTTAGATCCGTACCGTGAAGCTTTCTTT,CASSLDPYREAFF